The clone carrying this TCR beta chain occurred a few times. Antigen specificity is unknown. These data come from a study of T-cell memory formation after mild COVID-19. Study-wide context: The two donors had largely donor-specific TCR clusters.

TCRalpha and TCRbeta libraries used 5'RACE with constant-segment primers and UMIs. MiXCR, run by TCRdb on the 5' RACE reads, gives a single entry per CDR3 protein. The sample yields a few hundred thousand distinct CDR3 sequences, roughly 20% seen once. Findings of the study overall: Memory sampled before infection contained some responding clones, suggesting cross-reactive memory joined.

The germline gives CDR1 MGHRA, CDR2 YSYEKL. CDR3 length: 14 amino acids. The V end was cut by 3 bases, the J end by 5 bases, with 13 bases between. This receptor was taken from a young man who had mild COVID-19 (a few samples of this study predate the infection). Cell type and time point are not known. Sequenced sample: PBMCs or a T cell subset sorted from them (not recorded which). The gene calls are TRBV4-1 and TRBJ2-5; TRBD1 or TRBD2 may be the D gene (5 bases each). The CDR3 is CASSQGRTLETQYF. The CDR3 DNA reads TGCGCCAGCAGCCAGGGACGGACACTGGAGACCCAGTACTTC.